The 20 T cell receptor beta chains below come from one sample, sequenced in a study of Ad26.COV2.S vaccination and SARS-CoV-2 variants. The treatment: roughly 20 received Ad26.COV2.S at low or high dose, single or two shots; roughly five received placebo; per-sample allocation not given. The samples were gathered on day 63 after the first injection of vaccine or placebo. The protocol was immunoSEQ multiplex PCR, while the TCRdb copy is restricted to in-frame clones and leaves out a portion. The data hold around 380,000 clones, with about nine tenths observed a single time. Sequenced material: peripheral blood, taken in a trial of Ad26.COV2.S vaccine versus placebo. These receptors all come from a person aged 18 to 59 who received the Ad26.COV2.S COVID-19 vaccine or a placebo.

CDR3 DNA sequence: TGCGCCAGCAGCTTGCCCCGGGACAGGGCGTCAGAGCAGTACTTC. Translated, it gives CASSLPRDRASEQYF. J is TRBJ2-7 and V is TRBV5-1; TRBD1 agrees at 9 bases. J gave up 7 bases and V 1 base, and 9 bases lay outside the gene matches. This CDR3 region has 15 residues. The V gene's germline CDR1 is SGHRS and CDR2 YFSETQ. Full variable domain (rest looked up from reference TRBV5-1 and TRBJ2-7): KAGVTQTPRYLIKTRGQQVTLSCSPISGHRSVSWYQQTPGQGLQFLFEYFSETQRNKGNFPGRFSGRQFSNSRSEMNVSTLELGDSALYLCASSLPRDRASEQYFGPGTRLTVT.

This chain joins TRBV28 and TRBJ1-2; a possible D gene is TRBD1 (6 bases). V lost 3 bases and J lost 0, with 11 bases in between. The CDR3 loop spans 15 amino acids. The germline CDR1 and CDR2 sequences are MDHEN and SYDVKM. CDR3: CASSFPQGTNYGYTF. CDR3 DNA sequence: TGTGCCAGCAGTTTCCCCCAGGGGACTAACTATGGCTACACCTTC.

The chain joins TRBV9 to TRBJ2-1; D might be TRBD1 or TRBD2, each matching 5 bases. The CDR3 is 16 amino acids. V gave up 2 bases and J gave up 10 bases, with 22 bases separating them. Germline V lookup: CDR1 SGDLS, CDR2 YYNGEE. CDR3 amino acids: CASSVQTGTQKPEQFF. The CDR3 DNA sequence: TGTGCCAGCAGCGTTCAAACCGGGACCCAAAAACCCGAGCAGTTCTTC.

This chain's CDR3 is CASSLPGQVVYEQYF. CDR3 DNA: TGTGCCAGTAGTCTTCCGGGACAGGTTGTTTACGAGCAGTACTTC. This sequence joins TRBV19 and TRBJ2-7; 8 bases are shared with TRBD1. J gave up 4 bases and V 5 bases, and 10 bases lay outside the gene matches. CDR1 and CDR2 (germline): LNHDA, SQIVND (reference sequence). This CDR3 has 15 residues.

The chain employs TRBV9 and TRBJ2-5; 8 positions agree with TRBD2. The length of the CDR3 is 15 residues. Germline V gives CDR1 SGDLS, CDR2 YYNGEE. Trimming took 0 bases from V and 5 from J; bases not matched to a gene: 6. The CDR3 nucleotides read TGTGCCAGCAGCGTAGGCGGGGGGCTGGGGGAGACCCAGTACTTC. Protein product: CASSVGGGLGETQYF.

The chain links TRBV2 to TRBJ1-4; D remains ambiguous. This CDR3 has 15 amino acids. Trimming took off 6 bases at V and 0 bases at J, with 11 bases between the two ends. The germline V gene encodes CDR1 SNHLY and CDR2 FYNNEI. The CDR3 DNA follows: TGTGCCAGCAGGATCACCGGCGCAACTAATGAAAAACTGTTTTTT. Protein sequence: CASRITGATNEKLFF.

The chain combines TRBV4-1 with TRBJ1-1, with D unresolved. V was trimmed by 5 bases and J by 1 base, leaving 20 bases between them. The CDR3 loop spans 17 amino acids. The germline V gene has CDR1 MGHRA and CDR2 YSYEKL. CDR3 residues: CASSFSSFRAGNTEAFF. The CDR3 DNA sequence: TGCGCCAGCAGCTTTTCCTCGTTCCGTGCGGGGAACACTGAAGCTTTCTTT.

V and J are TRBV12-3 or TRBV12-4 and TRBJ1-5; D might be TRBD1 (5 bases). The CDR3 sequence is 12 residues long. The ends were cut back, 1 base at V and 12 bases at J, with 10 bases in the middle. CDR3 sequence reads: CASSLVGRDQHF. The DNA for the CDR3 is TGTGCCAGCAGTTTAGTGGGACGAGACCAGCATTTT.

The chain recombines TRBV7-5 with TRBJ2-2; the table's D call, TRBD1, was not checked against the DNA. TRBV7-5 is termed a pseudogene. The CDR3 covers 15 residues. The CDR3 nucleotides read TGTGCCAGAAGCTTAGGGCCTCCGAACACCGGGGAGCTGTTTTTT. As protein: CARSLGPPNTGELFF.

The chain combines TRBV27 with TRBJ1-1; D is possibly TRBD1 (5 bases). Germline lookup yields CDR1 MNHEY and CDR2 SMNVEV (reference sequence). The CDR3 extends over 15 amino acids. Between the trimmed V and J ends, which lost 6 bases and 0 bases, there was a span of 14 bases. The CDR3 DNA reads as TGTGCCAGCAGCCCTGGGGGGGGAATGAACACTGAAGCTTTCTTT. Its translation is CASSPGGGMNTEAFF.

The rearrangement uses TRBV27 and TRBJ2-7; 12 nucleotides agree with TRBD1. The J segment lost 3 bases and the V segment lost 3 bases, leaving 3 bases of the junction unmatched. This CDR3 contains 15 residues. From germline, CDR1 is MNHEY and CDR2 SMNVEV (reference sequence). Here the CDR3 DNA reads TGTGCCAGCAGTTTGGGACAGGGGGCTTTCTACGAGCAGTACTTC. Protein: CASSLGQGAFYEQYF.

This rearrangement joins TRBV11-2 to TRBJ1-4; tentatively, D is TRBD1 (5 bases). CDR3 length equals 15 residues. Looked up from germline, CDR1 is SGHAT and CDR2 is FQNNGV. Trimming cost V 5 bases and J 5 bases, with 15 bases left between them. CDR3 coding DNA: TGTGCCAGCAGCCCTAGTGACAGACTGAATGAAAAACTGTTTTTT. As protein: CASSPSDRLNEKLFF.

This chain uses TRBV6-5 with TRBJ2-7; unclear D gene. The CDR3 extends over 14 amino acids. The V gene's germline CDR1 is MNHEY and CDR2 SVGAGI. V was shortened by 7 bases and J by 3 bases, with 16 bases between the two germline ends. The CDR3 coding sequence is TGTGCCAGCATGAACGATTTACCGAACTACGAGCAGTACTTC. It yields the protein CASMNDLPNYEQYF.

The gene calls are TRBV11-3 and TRBJ2-2; D is unresolved. CDR1 is SGHNT, CDR2 YENEEA, per germline. V dropped 5 bases and J dropped 1 base, with 8 bases sitting between them. The CDR3 length is 14 residues. The CDR3 DNA sequence: TGTGCCAGCAGCCGTAGCAGGAACACCGGGGAGCTGTTTTTT. Translation: CASSRSRNTGELFF.

The chain couples TRBV6-6 to TRBJ2-5, with D possibly being TRBD1 (5 bases). V lost 5 bases and J 5 bases, leaving 15 bases between the germline ends. The CDR3 has 14 amino acids. The germline V gene encodes CDR1 MNHNY and CDR2 SVGAGI (reference sequence). The CDR3 bases are TGTGCCAGCAGTAGATTGGGGCCAGGGGAGACCCAGTACTTC. Amino acid sequence: CASSRLGPGETQYF.

The CDR3 sequence is CASSWTGTTGELFF. DNA of the CDR3: TGTGCCAGCAGCTGGACCGGAACCACCGGGGAGCTGTTTTTT. This rearrangement joins TRBV5-6 to TRBJ2-2; D is undetermined. This CDR3 has 14 residues. The germline CDR1 and CDR2 sequences are SGHDT and YYEEEE. Trimming removed 3 bases at V and 4 bases at J, with 10 bases between.

The rearrangement uses TRBV4-1 and TRBJ2-7; D uncertain. The CDR3 is made up of 13 amino acids. The ends were cut back, 0 bases at V and 4 bases at J, with 7 bases in the middle. CDR1 and CDR2 from the germline V gene are MGHRA and YSYEKL. The CDR3 sequence: CASSQDITYEQYF. The CDR3, as DNA: TGCGCCAGCAGCCAAGATATCACTTACGAGCAGTACTTC.

The genes are TRBV11-2 and TRBJ1-1; D uncertain. The V end lost 7 bases, the J end lost 0 bases, and 15 bases lay between the germline ends. Germline values: CDR1 SGHAT, CDR2 FQNNGV. The CDR3 loop spans 15 amino acids. CDR3 loop: CASNEVRGLNTEAFF. DNA for the CDR3: TGTGCCAGCAACGAGGTGCGGGGTTTGAACACTGAAGCTTTCTTT.

The chain employs TRBV4-3 and TRBJ2-6; no firm D call. Trimming took 0 bases from V and 0 from J, leaving 12 bases between them. The CDR3 loop spans 18 amino acids. Germline V lookup: CDR1 LGHNA, CDR2 YSLEER. The CDR3 coding sequence is TGCGCCAGCAGCCAAGAAGTACGGACCCTCTCTGGGGCCAACGTCCTGACTTTC. It translates to CASSQEVRTLSGANVLTF.

This clone appeared once. The rearrangement joins TRBV4-1 to TRBJ2-7; 9 bases fit TRBD1. V dropped 0 bases and J dropped 7; count of bases not matched to a gene: 10. The germline CDR1 and CDR2 sequences are MGHRA and YSYEKL. The CDR3 has 16 residues. The CDR3 bases are TGCGCCAGCAGCCAAGACCCCACAGGGGGCCTGATGGAGCAGTACTTC. Its protein is CASSQDPTGGLMEQYF.